One and the same sample provided the 31 T cell receptor beta chains below, sequenced in a study of Ad26.COV2.S vaccination and SARS-CoV-2 variants. Treatment noted: 15 to 20 received Ad26.COV2.S at low or high dose, single or two shots; about 5 received placebo; per-sample allocation not given. After the first vaccine or placebo injection, samples were drawn on day 63. Clones were read by immunoSEQ multiplex PCR, and TCRdb kept only the in-frame ones, dropping some. The sample has roughly 380,000 clones, 88% seen once. The sequencing used peripheral blood, collected in a trial of Ad26.COV2.S vaccine versus placebo. The source of these receptors is a person between 18 and 60 years old who received the Ad26.COV2.S COVID-19 vaccine or a placebo.

Regarding this clone: In the same sample, other DNA sequences code for this CDR3. The chain recombines TRBV27 with TRBJ2-3; unclear D gene. The CDR3 is 13 residues long. CDR1 and CDR2 from the germline V gene are MNHEY and SMNVEV (reference sequence). Trimming cost V 4 bases and J 2 bases, with 7 bases left between them. The CDR3 bases are TGTGCCAGCAGTTCCCCCAACACAGATACGCAGTATTTT. Translating gives CASSSPNTDTQYF.

The V call is TRBV7-2, the J call TRBJ2-2, with TRBD1 identical over 9 bases. V was pared by 4 bases and J by 7 bases, with 10 bases of the junction left unmatched. This CDR3 is built from 16 residues. The V gene's germline CDR1 is SGHTA and CDR2 FQGNSA. The CDR3 loop is CASSSRDRVGNGELFF. The CDR3 DNA follows: TGTGCCAGCAGCTCCCGGGACAGGGTTGGGAACGGGGAGCTGTTTTTT.

The J gene is TRBJ2-2, the V gene TRBV29-1; no clear D gene. Germline loops: CDR1 SQVTM, CDR2 ANQGSEA. V lost 6 bases to trimming and J lost 7 bases, with 15 bases between them. This CDR3 spans 13 amino acids. CDR3 amino acids: CSVLVVGNGELFF. The CDR3 coding sequence is TGCAGCGTGTTGGTAGTTGGAAACGGGGAGCTGTTTTTT.

The V gene is TRBV6-5, the J gene TRBJ2-5; TRBD1 or TRBD2 may be the D gene (5 bases each). The length of the CDR3 is 14 residues. V lost 2 bases and J lost 7, with 14 bases in between. CDR1 and CDR2 (germline): MNHEY, SVGAGI. CDR3 nucleotides: TGTGCCAGCAGTTACCGCATGGGGGTTGGGACCCAGTACTTC. Its translation: CASSYRMGVGTQYF.

The chain recombines TRBV6-5 with TRBJ2-7, with 8 bases fitting TRBD1. Germline-derived CDR1 and CDR2 are MNHEY and SVGAGI. V lost 5 bases, J lost 6 bases, and 12 bases stayed unmatched. The CDR3 spans 15 residues. CDR3 amino acids: CASSPATGGMGEQYF. DNA of the CDR3: TGTGCCAGCAGTCCCGCAACAGGGGGAATGGGCGAGCAGTACTTC.

In this sample, this clone turned up once. This chain uses TRBV7-9 with TRBJ1-6; D possibly corresponds to TRBD1 (5 bases). V lost 5 bases to trimming and J lost 11 bases, with 13 bases between them. This CDR3 spans 13 amino acids. Germline lookup yields CDR1 SEHNR and CDR2 FQNEAQ (reference sequence). CDR3 sequence: CASSGDLVTPLHF. CDR3 nucleotides: TGTGCCAGCAGCGGGGACTTGGTGACACCCCTCCACTTT.

By frequency in the sample, this clone is medium-sized. V is TRBV29-1 and J is TRBJ2-1; D might be TRBD2 (6 bases). The CDR3 totals 15 residues. V lost 5 bases and J 7 bases, leaving 21 bases between the germline ends. Germline CDR1 reads SQVTM; CDR2 reads ANQGSEA. CDR3 in DNA: TGCAGCGTTCAACTACCGACTAGAATGACAAATGAGCAGTTCTTC. Translating it yields CSVQLPTRMTNEQFF.

Only one count was recorded for this clone. The rearrangement uses TRBV7-6 and TRBJ1-5; a possible D gene is TRBD1 (5 bases). Deletions cut 2 bases from V and 6 bases from J, with 14 bases between. Germline V gene sequence: CDR1 SGHVS, CDR2 FNYEAQ. The CDR3 is made up of 15 amino acids. CDR3 residues: CASSLKWGPGQPQHF. CDR3 coding DNA: TGTGCCAGCAGCTTAAAGTGGGGCCCGGGTCAGCCCCAGCATTTT.

This chain joins TRBV9 and TRBJ2-3; D is undetermined. V lost 4 bases, J lost 0 bases, and 6 bases lay in between. Germline assignment: CDR1 SGDLS and CDR2 YYNGEE. This CDR3 has 13 amino acids. CDR3 protein: CASSPDSTDTQYF. The CDR3 DNA follows: TGTGCCAGCAGCCCCGACAGCACAGATACGCAGTATTTT.

The chain is built from TRBV4-1 and TRBJ1-2, with D possibly TRBD1 on 6 matching bases. CDR1 and CDR2 from the germline V gene are MGHRA and YSYEKL. V lost 5 bases and J lost 1, with 17 bases in between. The CDR3 loop spans 16 amino acids. The CDR3 sequence is CASSTSVTGHNYGYTF. The DNA for the CDR3 is TGCGCCAGCAGCACCTCTGTCACAGGGCATAACTATGGCTACACCTTC.

The V gene is TRBV10-3, the J gene TRBJ2-7; 10 bases agree with TRBD1. Trimming at V came to 3 bases and at J to 5 bases, leaving 7 bases not matched to a gene. CDR3 length: 15 residues. From germline, CDR1 is ENHRY and CDR2 SYGVKD. CDR3 residues: CAISEPGQGNHEQYF. CDR3 in DNA: TGTGCCATCAGTGAACCGGGACAGGGGAACCACGAGCAGTACTTC.

V gene TRBV7-8 combines with J gene TRBJ1-1; D is perhaps TRBD1 (5 bases). This CDR3 has 12 residues. CDR1 and CDR2 (germline): SGHVS, FQNEAQ. V lost 1 base and J lost 6, with 6 bases in between. The CDR3 nucleotides are TGTGCCAGCAGCTTAGAAGGGGCTGAAGCTTTCTTT. It encodes CASSLEGAEAFF. The whole variable domain, filled in from reference TRBV7-8 and TRBJ1-1, reads GAGVSQSPRYKVAKRGQDVALRCDPISGHVSLFWYQQALGQGPEFLTYFQNEAQLDKSGLPSDRFFAERPEGSVSTLKIQRTQQEDSAVYLCASSLEGAEAFFGQGTRLTVV.

The genes are TRBV5-3 and TRBJ1-1; no reliable D call. TRBV5-3 is designated an ORF whose function remains uncertain. The CDR3 loop spans 17 amino acids. Trimming pared 0 bases from V and 0 bases from J, leaving 15 bases between. CDR3 in DNA: TGTGCCAGAAGCTTGGCTCAGGACCGAAGAATGAACACTGAAGCTTTCTTT. Translating gives CARSLAQDRRMNTEAFF.

The chain couples TRBV2 to TRBJ2-5; 8 bases fit TRBD1. Per the germline V gene, CDR1 is SNHLY and CDR2 is FYNNEI. This CDR3 region has 16 residues. V trimming: 0 bases; J trimming: 5 bases; junction bases outside the gene matches: 8. The CDR3 loop is CASSEARQGAGETQYF. DNA of the CDR3: TGTGCCAGCAGTGAAGCGCGGCAGGGGGCAGGGGAGACCCAGTACTTC.

The V gene is TRBV15, the J gene TRBJ2-3; D not resolved. Trimming stripped 7 bases from V and 0 bases from J, with 14 bases between. The V gene's germline CDR1 is LNHNV and CDR2 YYDKDF (reference sequence). The CDR3 totals 15 residues. CDR3 in amino acids: CATKNLKSSTDTQYF. CDR3 DNA sequence: TGTGCCACCAAAAATCTGAAATCTAGCACAGATACGCAGTATTTT.

The V and J genes are TRBV7-9 and TRBJ2-5; 12 bases are a match to TRBD1. The CDR3 totals 19 residues. V shed 5 bases, J shed 4 bases, and the junction held 17 bases outside the gene matches. CDR1 SEHNR and CDR2 FQNEAQ come from the germline V gene (reference sequence). The CDR3 reads CASSAPRGRDRGLRETQYF. For the CDR3, the DNA is TGTGCCAGCAGCGCCCCCCGAGGGAGGGACAGGGGGCTTCGAGAGACCCAGTACTTC.

In the case of this clone: At one end the junction does not follow the germline gene, possibly because of a read error. The V and J genes are TRBV7-6 and TRBJ2-5, with D maybe TRBD1 (5 bases). CDR1 SGHVS and CDR2 FNYEAQ come from the germline V gene. This CDR3 is 16 amino acids long. The DNA of the CDR3 is TGTGCCAGCAGCTTAAGGGGATCGAGTTACCAGGAGACCCAGTACTTC. Its protein is CASSLRGSSYQETQYF.

The rearrangement joins TRBV5-1 to TRBJ1-4; D is ambiguous. This CDR3 is 15 amino acids long. Germline loops: CDR1 SGHRS, CDR2 YFSETQ. The V end lost 4 bases, the J end lost 5 bases, and 15 bases lay between the germline ends. As DNA, the CDR3 is TGCGCCAGCAGCAGGACCGGGGAAAAAAATGAAAAACTGTTTTTT. Amino acid sequence: CASSRTGEKNEKLFF.

This rearrangement joins TRBV7-9 to TRBJ2-3; D is uncertain. CDR1 and CDR2 (germline): SEHNR, FQNEAQ (reference sequence). The CDR3 runs 15 residues. Trimming shortened V by 5 bases and J by 2 bases, and 14 bases separated the two germline ends. The CDR3 sequence: CASSPTDANTDTQYF. Written as DNA, the CDR3 is TGTGCCAGCAGCCCTACAGATGCCAACACAGATACGCAGTATTTT.

The chain combines TRBV5-3 with TRBJ2-5, with D maybe TRBD1 (6 bases). TRBV5-3 is sorted into the ORF group, with uncertain function. The CDR3 runs 14 residues. V dropped 4 bases and J dropped 5 bases, with 15 bases sitting between them. The CDR3, as DNA: TGTGCCAGAAGCGAACCTCAGGGGTGGGAGACCCAGTACTTC. Its translation: CARSEPQGWETQYF.

In regard to this clone: The sample carries other DNA sequences with the same CDR3. The chain couples TRBV7-2 to TRBJ2-2, with TRBD1 matching over 10 bases. V lost 1 base to trimming and J lost 4 bases; unmatched junction nucleotides: 3. The CDR3 length is 16 residues. CDR1 and CDR2 from the germline V gene are SGHTA and FQGNSA. This CDR3 reads CASSLVGTGATGELFF. The CDR3 bases are TGTGCCAGCAGCTTAGTAGGGACAGGGGCCACCGGGGAGCTGTTTTTT.

This chain links TRBV7-3 with TRBJ2-3; D is perhaps TRBD1 or TRBD2 (5 bases each). The CDR3 contains 15 residues. The germline V gene has CDR1 SGHTA and CDR2 FQGTGA. The V end was cut by 0 bases, the J end by 2 bases, with 9 bases between. The CDR3 coding sequence is TGTGCCAGCAGCTTAACTCGGGGCCACACAGATACGCAGTATTTT. This encodes CASSLTRGHTDTQYF.

This chain links TRBV2 with TRBJ1-1; D ambiguous. The CDR3 consists of 14 residues. Trimming removed 7 bases at V and 9 bases at J, with 21 bases between. CDR1 is SNHLY and CDR2 is FYNNEI in the germline V gene. CDR3 protein: CASIPGYEPGKAFF. In DNA form, the CDR3 reads TGTGCCAGCATTCCAGGATATGAACCCGGAAAAGCTTTCTTT.

CDR3 in amino acids: CASSLGDGYTF. The CDR3 DNA reads TGTGCCAGCAGCTTGGGGGATGGCTACACCTTC. The chain is built from TRBV7-9 and TRBJ1-2, with D perhaps TRBD1 (5 bases). Germline CDR1 and CDR2: SEHNR and FQNEAQ (reference sequence). The CDR3 spans 11 residues. V shed 3 bases and J shed 6 bases, with 5 bases lying between them.

This clone was detected a few times. The junction does not match germline at one end; this may be a read error. The chain combines TRBV5-1 with TRBJ1-6; 9 positions match TRBD1. This CDR3 comprises 14 residues. Germline assignment: CDR1 SGHRS and CDR2 YFSETQ. Here the CDR3 DNA reads TGCGCCAGCACCTTGACAGGGGGAAATTCACCCCTCCACTTT. Protein: CASTLTGGNSPLHF.

The chain uses TRBV11-3 and TRBJ2-3; 9 bases fit TRBD2. The CDR3 runs 15 residues. Per the germline V gene, CDR1 is SGHNT and CDR2 is YENEEA. Trimming took 5 bases from V and 1 from J; bases not matched to a gene: 4. In nucleotides, the CDR3 is TGTGCCAGCAGCCCCGTAGCGGGGGGCACAGATACGCAGTATTTT. Residues: CASSPVAGGTDTQYF.

This clone was seen only once. The rearrangement links TRBV7-9 to TRBJ2-1, with D unresolved. The CDR3 spans 12 residues. Germline loops: CDR1 SEHNR, CDR2 FQNEAQ (reference sequence). V was trimmed by 4 bases and J by 10 bases, leaving 11 bases between them. This chain's CDR3 is CASSWAVAEQFF. For the CDR3, the DNA is TGTGCCAGCAGCTGGGCGGTAGCCGAGCAGTTCTTC.

V is TRBV5-1 and J is TRBJ2-3; TRBD1 agrees at 9 bases. The germline CDR1 and CDR2 sequences are SGHRS and YFSETQ. J gave up 4 bases and V 4 bases, and 4 bases lay outside the gene matches. CDR3 length: 14 amino acids. The CDR3 spells CASSQRQGADTQYF. In DNA form, the CDR3 reads TGCGCCAGCAGCCAAAGACAGGGGGCAGATACGCAGTATTTT.

This sequence joins TRBV4-1 and TRBJ1-2; D remains ambiguous. Trimming took 3 bases from V and 0 from J, leaving 20 bases between them. CDR3 size: 18 residues. Germline values: CDR1 MGHRA, CDR2 YSYEKL. The CDR3 protein is CASSHGPRPSMTNYGYTF. The CDR3 region has the DNA TGCGCCAGCAGCCACGGACCGAGACCGAGTATGACTAACTATGGCTACACCTTC.

The chain employs TRBV29-1 and TRBJ2-6; no clear D gene. Trimming took 5 bases from V and 6 from J, leaving 14 bases between them. The germline V gene has CDR1 SQVTM and CDR2 ANQGSEA. The length of the CDR3 is 14 residues. CDR3 in DNA: TGCAGCGTTCCTGATCCCCCGGAGGCCAACGTCCTGACTTTC. Translated: CSVPDPPEANVLTF.

The V call is TRBV18, the J call TRBJ2-2; D tentatively reads TRBD1 or TRBD2 (5 bases each). The CDR3 extends over 15 amino acids. Looked up from germline, CDR1 is KGHSH and CDR2 is LQKENI. The V gene lost 1 base and the J gene lost 1 base, with 7 bases spanning the gap. CDR3 sequence: CASSPQGRNTGELFF. The CDR3 DNA follows: TGTGCCAGCTCACCACAGGGGAGGAACACCGGGGAGCTGTTTTTT.